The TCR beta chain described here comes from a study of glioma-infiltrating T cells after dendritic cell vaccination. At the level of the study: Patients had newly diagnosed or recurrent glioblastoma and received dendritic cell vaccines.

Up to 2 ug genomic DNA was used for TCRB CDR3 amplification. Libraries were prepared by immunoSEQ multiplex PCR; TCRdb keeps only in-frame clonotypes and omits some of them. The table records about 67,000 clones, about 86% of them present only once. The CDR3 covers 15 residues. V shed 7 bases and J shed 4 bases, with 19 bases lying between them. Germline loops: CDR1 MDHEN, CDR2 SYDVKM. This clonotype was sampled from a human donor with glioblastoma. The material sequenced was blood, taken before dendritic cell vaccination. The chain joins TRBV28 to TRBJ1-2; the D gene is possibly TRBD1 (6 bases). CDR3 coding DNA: TGTGCCAGCACCTCCTTCGACAGGAACCTCTATGGCTACACCTTC. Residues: CASTSFDRNLYGYTF.